This TCR beta chain originates from a study of T cell responses to AZD1222 COVID-19 vaccine. Overall study results and limits: It should be noted that donors were predominantly white British and more often female, and clonal diversity was possibly underestimated. Spike-wide coverage was observed for vaccine-associated CD4 TCRs, with dominant responses at 160-218 and 743-854.

The protocol was immunoSEQ multiplex PCR, while the TCRdb copy is restricted to in-frame clones and leaves out a portion. The sample holds approximately 180,000 clones, around 92% seen once. In the case of this clone: The antigen is not known.

In germline, CDR1 is SGHRS, CDR2 YFSETQ. Losses at the gene ends were 2 bases for V and 12 bases for J; bases not matched to a gene: 6. This CDR3 contains 13 residues. This receptor was identified in an adult in good health. The sample consisted of peripheral blood, taken on day 0 of AZD1222 vaccination. V gene TRBV5-1 combines with J gene TRBJ2-1; 9 bases match TRBD2. The CDR3 sequence: CASSLGTSTGQFF. The CDR3 nucleotides are TGCGCCAGCAGCTTAGGGACTAGCACTGGGCAGTTCTTC.